This TCR beta chain is from a study of T cells in localized non-small cell lung cancer. Method: immunoSEQ multiplex PCR; TCRdb's copy keeps in-frame clones and lacks some. The data contain about 59,000 clones, almost 90% of them seen just once; the ten biggest clones take up under 2.5%. As for this clone: Its specificity is not known. At one boundary the junction diverges from the germline segment, which might be a read error.

Findings and caveats of the study: In adjacent lung, a median roughly 58 of the top 100 tumor clones were found. Heterogeneity remains possible, as sequencing covered one tumor region only.

Per germline, CDR1 SSHAT and CDR2 FNYEAQ (reference sequence). The CDR3 length is 13 residues. The receptor was isolated from a woman aged 40 to 75 with stage I lung adenocarcinoma. The rearrangement links TRBV7-7 to TRBJ2-3; the D is unclear. Sample: peripheral blood, taken before any cancer treatment. The CDR3 DNA reads TGTGCTAGCAGCTTAGAATGGGCAGATACGCAGTATTTT. Its translation is CASSLEWADTQYF.